The source of this TCR beta chain is a study of cytomegalovirus exposure and HLA in healthy donors. Study summary: A data release that came early held approximately 85 million unique TCRs from HLA-typed donors.

Germline CDR1 reads GTSNPN; CDR2 reads SVGIG (reference sequence). The CDR3 contains 14 residues. Germline trimming cut 3 bases from V and 6 bases from J; bases unmatched to any gene: 10. This clone was seen a few times. The PCR had 60 Vbeta and 13 Jbeta primers. Only in-frame clones appear in the TCRdb table, and some are missing; sequencing was by immunoSEQ multiplex PCR. The sample yields 110,000 to 150,000 clones, around 10% seen once. The clonotype originates from a man between 50 and 59 years old in good health and CMV-seronegative. V and J are TRBV30 and TRBJ2-7, with TRBD1 matching 8 bases. The sequencing sample was made of PBMCs. The CDR3 region is CAWSTGTGFTEQYF. The CDR3 DNA reads as TGTGCCTGGAGCACCGGGACAGGCTTTACCGAGCAGTACTTC.